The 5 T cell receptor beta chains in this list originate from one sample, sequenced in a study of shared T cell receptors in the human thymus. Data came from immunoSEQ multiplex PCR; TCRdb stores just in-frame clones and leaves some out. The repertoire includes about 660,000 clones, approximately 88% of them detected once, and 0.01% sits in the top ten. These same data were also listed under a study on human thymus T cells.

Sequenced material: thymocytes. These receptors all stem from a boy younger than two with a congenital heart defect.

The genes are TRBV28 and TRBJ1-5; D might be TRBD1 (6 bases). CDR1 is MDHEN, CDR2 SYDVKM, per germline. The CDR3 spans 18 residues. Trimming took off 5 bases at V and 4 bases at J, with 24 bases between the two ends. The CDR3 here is CASSIALGSGRGNQPQHF. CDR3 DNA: TGTGCCAGCAGTATAGCCCTAGGGTCCGGCAGGGGAAATCAGCCCCAGCATTTT.

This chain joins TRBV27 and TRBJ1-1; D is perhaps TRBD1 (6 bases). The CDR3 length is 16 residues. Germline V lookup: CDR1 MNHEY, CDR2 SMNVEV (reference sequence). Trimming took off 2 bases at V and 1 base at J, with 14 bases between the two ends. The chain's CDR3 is CASSLEGEGGNTEAFF. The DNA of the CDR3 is TGTGCCAGCAGTTTAGAGGGGGAGGGGGGGAACACTGAAGCTTTCTTT.

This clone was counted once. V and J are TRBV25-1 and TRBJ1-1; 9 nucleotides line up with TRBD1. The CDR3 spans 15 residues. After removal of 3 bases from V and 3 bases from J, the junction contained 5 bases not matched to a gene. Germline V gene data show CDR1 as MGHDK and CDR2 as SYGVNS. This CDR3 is CASSDGTGNDTEAFF. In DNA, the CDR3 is TGTGCCAGCAGTGATGGGACAGGGAATGACACTGAAGCTTTCTTT.

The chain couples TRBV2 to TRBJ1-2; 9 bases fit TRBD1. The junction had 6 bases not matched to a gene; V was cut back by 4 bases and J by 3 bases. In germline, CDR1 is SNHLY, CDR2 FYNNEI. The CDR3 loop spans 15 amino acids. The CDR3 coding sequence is TGTGCCAGCAGTGTCCGGGACAGGGCGCACTATGGCTACACCTTC. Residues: CASSVRDRAHYGYTF.

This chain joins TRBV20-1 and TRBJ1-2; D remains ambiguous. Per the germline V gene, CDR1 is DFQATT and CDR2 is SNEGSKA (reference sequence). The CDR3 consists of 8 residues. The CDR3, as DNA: TGCAGCCCCGATGGCTACACCTTC. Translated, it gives CSPDGYTF.